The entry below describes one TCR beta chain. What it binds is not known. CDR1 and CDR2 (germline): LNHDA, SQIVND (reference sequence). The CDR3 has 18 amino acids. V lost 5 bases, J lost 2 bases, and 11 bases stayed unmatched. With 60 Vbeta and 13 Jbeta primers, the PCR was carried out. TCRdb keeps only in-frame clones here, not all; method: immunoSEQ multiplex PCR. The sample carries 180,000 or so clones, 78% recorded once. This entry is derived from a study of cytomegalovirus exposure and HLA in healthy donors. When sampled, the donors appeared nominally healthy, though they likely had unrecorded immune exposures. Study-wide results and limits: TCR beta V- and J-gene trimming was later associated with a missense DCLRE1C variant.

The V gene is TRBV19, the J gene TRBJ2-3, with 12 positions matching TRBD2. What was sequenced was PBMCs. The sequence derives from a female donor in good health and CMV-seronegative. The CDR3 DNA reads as TGTGCCAGTAGTTCAACCTATTCTAGCGGGGGGGACACAGATACGCAGTATTTT. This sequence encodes CASSSTYSSGGDTDTQYF.